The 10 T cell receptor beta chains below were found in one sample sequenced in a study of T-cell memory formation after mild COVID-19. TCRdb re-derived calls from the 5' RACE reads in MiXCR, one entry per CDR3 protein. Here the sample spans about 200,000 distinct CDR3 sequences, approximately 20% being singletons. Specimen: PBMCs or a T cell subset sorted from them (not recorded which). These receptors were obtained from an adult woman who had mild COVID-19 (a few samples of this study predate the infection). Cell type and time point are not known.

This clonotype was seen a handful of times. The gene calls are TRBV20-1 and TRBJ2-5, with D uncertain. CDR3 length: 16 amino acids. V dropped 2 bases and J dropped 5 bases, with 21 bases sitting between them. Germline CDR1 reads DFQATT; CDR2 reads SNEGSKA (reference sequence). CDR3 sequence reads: CSARPPSLESPETQYF. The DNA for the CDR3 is TGCAGTGCTAGACCCCCAAGCCTAGAGAGCCCCGAGACCCAGTACTTC.

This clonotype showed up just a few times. The chain's CDR3 is CASSQDPLFGTNTDTQYF. In DNA, the CDR3 is TGCGCCAGCAGCCAAGACCCGTTATTCGGGACCAACACAGATACGCAGTATTTT. V and J are TRBV4-3 and TRBJ2-3; D is tentatively TRBD1 or TRBD2 (5 bases each). The CDR3 loop spans 18 amino acids. Germline assignment: CDR1 LGHNA and CDR2 YSLEER. Trimming removed 0 bases at V and 2 bases at J, with 18 bases between.

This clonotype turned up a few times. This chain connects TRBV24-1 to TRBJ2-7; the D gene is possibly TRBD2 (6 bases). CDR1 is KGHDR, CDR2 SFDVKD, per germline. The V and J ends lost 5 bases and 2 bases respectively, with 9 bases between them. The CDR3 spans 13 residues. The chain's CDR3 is CATSVGEAYEQYF. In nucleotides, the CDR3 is TGTGCCACCAGTGTTGGGGAGGCCTACGAGCAGTACTTC.

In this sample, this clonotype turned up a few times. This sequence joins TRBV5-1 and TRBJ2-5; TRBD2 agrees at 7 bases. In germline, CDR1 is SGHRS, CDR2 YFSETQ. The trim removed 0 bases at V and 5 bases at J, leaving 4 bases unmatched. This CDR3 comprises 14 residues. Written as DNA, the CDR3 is TGCGCCAGCAGCTTGGTCGTCGGGGGGGAGACCCAGTACTTC. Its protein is CASSLVVGGETQYF.

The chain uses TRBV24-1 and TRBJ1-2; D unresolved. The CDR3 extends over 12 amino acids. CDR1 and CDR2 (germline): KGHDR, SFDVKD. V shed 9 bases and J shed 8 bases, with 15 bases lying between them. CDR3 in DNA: TGTGCCACCGGAGAGGGAAGGGAAGGCTACACCTTC. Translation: CATGEGREGYTF.

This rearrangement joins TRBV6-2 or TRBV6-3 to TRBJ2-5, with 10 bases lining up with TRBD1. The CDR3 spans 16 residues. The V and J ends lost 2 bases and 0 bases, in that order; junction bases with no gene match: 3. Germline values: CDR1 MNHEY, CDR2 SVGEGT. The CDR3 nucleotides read TGTGCCAGCAGTTACAGGACAGGGGGTTACCAAGAGACCCAGTACTTC. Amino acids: CASSYRTGGYQETQYF.

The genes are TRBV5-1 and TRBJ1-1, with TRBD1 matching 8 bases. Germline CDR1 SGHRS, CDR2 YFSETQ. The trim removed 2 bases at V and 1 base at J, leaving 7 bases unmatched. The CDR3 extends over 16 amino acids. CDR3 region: CASSFSSGTGNTEAFF. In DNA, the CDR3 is TGCGCCAGCAGCTTCTCCTCCGGGACAGGGAACACTGAAGCTTTCTTT.

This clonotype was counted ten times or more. The chain's CDR3 is CASSPPGLKNTGELFF. In nucleotides, the CDR3 is TGTGCCAGCTCACCTCCGGGACTCAAGAACACCGGGGAGCTGTTTTTT. The chain combines TRBV18 with TRBJ2-2; tentative D call: TRBD2 (6 bases). V dropped 3 bases and J dropped 1 base, with 12 bases sitting between them. CDR1 and CDR2 from the germline V gene are KGHSH and LQKENI. This CDR3 comprises 16 residues.

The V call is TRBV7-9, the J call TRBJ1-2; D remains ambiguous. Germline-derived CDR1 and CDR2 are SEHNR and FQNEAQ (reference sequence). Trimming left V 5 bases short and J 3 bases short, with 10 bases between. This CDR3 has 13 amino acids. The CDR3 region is CASSPEWHYGYTF. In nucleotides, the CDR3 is TGTGCCAGCAGCCCCGAATGGCACTATGGCTACACCTTC.

Here the CDR3 reads CASSFHPKQGSGANVLTF. As DNA, the CDR3 is TGCGCCAGCAGCTTCCACCCTAAACAGGGCTCTGGGGCCAACGTCCTGACTTTC. The V and J genes are TRBV5-1 and TRBJ2-6, with D possibly matching TRBD1 (6 bases). The V gene lost 2 bases and the J gene lost 0 bases, with 15 bases spanning the gap. The germline V gene has CDR1 SGHRS and CDR2 YFSETQ. This CDR3 comprises 18 residues.